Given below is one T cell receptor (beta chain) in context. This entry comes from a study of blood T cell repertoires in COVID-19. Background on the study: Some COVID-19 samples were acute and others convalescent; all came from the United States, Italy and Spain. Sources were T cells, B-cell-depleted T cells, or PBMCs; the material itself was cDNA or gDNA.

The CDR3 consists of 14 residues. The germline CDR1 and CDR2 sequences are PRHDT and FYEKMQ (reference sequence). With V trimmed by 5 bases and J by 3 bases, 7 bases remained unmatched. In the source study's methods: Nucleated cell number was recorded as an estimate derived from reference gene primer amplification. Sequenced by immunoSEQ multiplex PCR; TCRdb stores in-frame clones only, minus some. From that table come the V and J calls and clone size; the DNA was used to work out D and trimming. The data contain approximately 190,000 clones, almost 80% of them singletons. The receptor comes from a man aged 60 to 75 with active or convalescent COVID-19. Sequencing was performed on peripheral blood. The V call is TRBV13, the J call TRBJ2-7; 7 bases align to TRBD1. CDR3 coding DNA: TGTGCCAGCAGCGAGGACAGGAGGATCTACGAGCAGTACTTC. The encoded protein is CASSEDRRIYEQYF. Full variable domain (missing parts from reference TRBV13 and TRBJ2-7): AAGVIQSPRHLIKEKRETATLKCYPIPRHDTVYWYQQGPGQDPQFLISFYEKMQSDKGSIPDRFSAQQFSDYHSELNMSSLELGDSALYFCASSEDRRIYEQYFGPGTRLTVT.